One sample yielded the 20 T cell receptor beta chains listed below, sequenced in a study of blood T cell repertoires in COVID-19. Generated by immunoSEQ multiplex PCR, the TCRdb table keeps only in-frame clones and is missing some. The data contain fewer than 300,000 clones, under 90% of them singletons. The source material was peripheral blood. The receptors derive from a woman aged 18-29 years with acute or convalescent COVID-19.

The gene calls are TRBV3-1 (or the pseudogene TRBV3-2) and TRBJ2-3, with D uncertain. This CDR3 is 12 amino acids long. The V end was cut by 3 bases, the J end by 6 bases, with 7 bases between. From germline, CDR1 is LGHDT and CDR2 YNNKEL (reference sequence). The CDR3, as DNA: TGTGCCAGCAGCCACCCCGTGGATACGCAGTATTTT. It translates to CASSHPVDTQYF.

This sequence joins TRBV11-2 and TRBJ2-2, with 12 bases aligning to TRBD2. The J segment lost 4 bases and the V segment lost 5 bases, leaving 14 bases of the junction unmatched. The CDR3 has 19 amino acids. The V gene's germline CDR1 is SGHAT and CDR2 FQNNGV. The CDR3 here is CASSTRNLAGGPGTGELFF. The CDR3 region has the DNA TGTGCCAGCAGCACCCGGAATCTAGCGGGAGGGCCGGGCACCGGGGAGCTGTTTTTT.

This CDR3 is CASSSEGWTEAFF. Written as DNA, the CDR3 is TGTGCCAGCAGCTCGGAGGGCTGGACTGAAGCTTTCTTT. V gene TRBV6-5 combines with J gene TRBJ1-1, with D hard to call. Germline CDR1 and CDR2: MNHEY and SVGAGI. Trimming took 6 bases from V and 5 from J, leaving 13 bases between them. The CDR3 consists of 13 residues.

The gene calls are TRBV7-2 and TRBJ2-1, with 13 bases fitting TRBD2. Germline loops: CDR1 SGHTA, CDR2 FQGNSA. V was pared by 5 bases and J by 12 bases, with 4 bases of the junction left unmatched. The CDR3 consists of 13 residues. The CDR3 spells CASSGRTSGRQFF. CDR3 DNA sequence: TGTGCCAGCAGCGGCCGGACTAGCGGGAGGCAGTTCTTC.

The rearrangement joins TRBV11-2 to TRBJ2-1; a possible D gene is TRBD1 (5 bases). Per germline, CDR1 SGHAT and CDR2 FQNNGV. The CDR3 consists of 14 residues. With 1 base removed from V and 5 bases from J, the gap between germline ends came to 9 bases. CDR3 coding DNA: TGTGCCAGCAGCTTAGCGGCAGGGAACAATGAGCAGTTCTTC. Translating it yields CASSLAAGNNEQFF. The full variable domain, rest sourced from reference TRBV11-2 and TRBJ2-1, is EAGVAQSPRYKIIEKRQSVAFWCNPISGHATLYWYQQILGQGPKLLIQFQNNGVVDDSQLPKDRFSAERLKGVDSTLKIQPAKLEDSAVYLCASSLAAGNNEQFFGPGTRLTVL.

The chain uses TRBV5-1 and TRBJ1-4; no reliable D call. V was shortened by 3 bases and J by 4 bases, with 10 bases between the two germline ends. The CDR3 is 14 amino acids. CDR1 and CDR2 from the germline V gene are SGHRS and YFSETQ. The CDR3 loop is CASSWGGDNEKLFF. CDR3 DNA sequence: TGCGCCAGCAGCTGGGGAGGAGATAATGAAAAACTGTTTTTT.

This clone turned up a few times. The chain couples TRBV7-2 to TRBJ2-1; the D gene is possibly TRBD2 (6 bases). Germline lookup yields CDR1 SGHTA and CDR2 FQGNSA. This CDR3 spans 17 amino acids. Trimming took off 1 base at V and 0 bases at J, with 13 bases between the two ends. The CDR3: CASSLVAGTYSYNEQFF. The CDR3 bases are TGTGCCAGCAGCTTAGTGGCGGGGACTTACTCCTACAATGAGCAGTTCTTC.

The chain has TRBV27 and TRBJ2-1, with 7 bases identical to TRBD2. The ends lost 0 bases at V and 6 bases at J; junction bases unmatched: 14. CDR1 is MNHEY and CDR2 is SMNVEV in the germline V gene (reference sequence). CDR3 length: 18 residues. The CDR3 DNA sequence: TGTGCCAGCAGTTTATCCCCCTGGAGGAGCGGGGATGCCAATGAGCAGTTCTTC. This translates into CASSLSPWRSGDANEQFF.

This clone appeared a single time. The chain employs TRBV2 and TRBJ2-7; a possible D gene is TRBD2 (6 bases). There are 18 residues in the CDR3. Germline V gene data show CDR1 as SNHLY and CDR2 as FYNNEI. V lost 9 bases and J lost 4, with 31 bases in between. The CDR3 sequence is CARGDTPSDLNRPYEQYF. The DNA for the CDR3 is TGTGCCAGGGGCGACACGCCTAGCGATTTGAACCGCCCTTACGAGCAGTACTTC. Looking up the rest from reference TRBV2 and TRBJ2-7 gives the full variable domain: EPEVTQTPSHQVTQMGQEVILRCVPISNHLYFYWYRQILGQKVEFLVSFYNNEISEKSEIFDDQFSVERPDGSNFTLKIRSTKLEDSAMYFCARGDTPSDLNRPYEQYFGPGTRLTVT.

The chain recombines TRBV5-1 with TRBJ1-4; 10 nucleotides align to TRBD1. With V trimmed by 4 bases and J by 11 bases, 14 bases remained unmatched. CDR3 length: 16 residues. The germline CDR1 and CDR2 sequences are SGHRS and YFSETQ. The CDR3 is CASSTHSGTGEQKLFF. The DNA of the CDR3 is TGCGCCAGCAGCACTCACTCCGGGACAGGGGAGCAGAAACTGTTTTTT. Supplemented by reference TRBV5-1 and TRBJ1-4, the full variable domain reads KAGVTQTPRYLIKTRGQQVTLSCSPISGHRSVSWYQQTPGQGLQFLFEYFSETQRNKGNFPGRFSGRQFSNSRSEMNVSTLELGDSALYLCASSTHSGTGEQKLFFGSGTQLSVL.

This rearrangement joins TRBV5-1 to TRBJ2-1; TRBD2 aligns across 11 bases. The length of the CDR3 is 15 residues. CDR1 is SGHRS, CDR2 YFSETQ, per germline. V shed 3 bases, J shed 4 bases, and the junction held 3 bases outside the gene matches. CDR3 protein: CASSSGTSGYNEQFF. The CDR3 DNA is TGCGCCAGCAGCTCCGGGACTAGCGGTTACAATGAGCAGTTCTTC.

This rearrangement joins TRBV9 to TRBJ2-3; D gene unclear. Trimming removed 0 bases from V and 1 base from J, with 6 bases in between. From germline, CDR1 is SGDLS and CDR2 YYNGEE. The CDR3 runs 14 residues. CDR3 sequence (DNA): TGTGCCAGCAGCGTAGCACTTGGCACAGATACGCAGTATTTT. As protein: CASSVALGTDTQYF.

This clone showed up just a few times. V and J are TRBV20-1 and TRBJ1-2; unclear D gene. V lost 5 bases to trimming and J lost 5 bases, with 9 bases between them. Germline CDR1 DFQATT, CDR2 SNEGSKA (reference sequence). There are 11 residues in the CDR3. CDR3 sequence reads: CSAPTGYGYTF. The CDR3 region has the DNA TGCAGTGCTCCGACGGGGTATGGCTACACCTTC.

The chain carries TRBV28 and TRBJ2-7, with 9 bases matching TRBD1. The V segment lost 6 bases and the J segment 11 bases; nucleotides outside the gene matches: 11. Germline-derived CDR1 and CDR2 are MDHEN and SYDVKM. The CDR3 runs 13 residues. CDR3 loop: CASSPGTGPWEYF. CDR3 nucleotides: TGTGCCAGCAGCCCCGGGACAGGGCCATGGGAGTACTTC.

The rearrangement links TRBV4-2 to TRBJ1-2; 8 bases agree with TRBD1. Germline V gene data show CDR1 as LGHNA and CDR2 as YNFKEQ. Trimming took 2 bases from V and 8 from J; bases not matched to a gene: 10. The CDR3 extends over 15 amino acids. CDR3 region: CASSQLPGQDTGYTF. The CDR3 region has the DNA TGTGCCAGCAGCCAACTCCCGGGACAGGATACAGGCTACACCTTC.

The chain couples TRBV29-1 to TRBJ2-1; D ambiguous. CDR1 is SQVTM and CDR2 is ANQGSEA in the germline V gene. V lost 4 bases and J lost 2, with 6 bases in between. This CDR3 is 12 amino acids long. CDR3 sequence: CSVGQTYNEQFF. As DNA, the CDR3 is TGCAGCGTTGGCCAGACCTACAATGAGCAGTTCTTC.

The DNA of the CDR3 is TGCGCCAGCAGCTTGGCCGGACCAGGGGCTGGAAACACCATATATTTT. It codes for CASSLAGPGAGNTIYF. The gene calls are TRBV5-1 and TRBJ1-3, with D possibly matching TRBD1 (6 bases). The CDR3 contains 16 residues. The V and J ends lost 0 bases and 2 bases respectively, with 12 bases between them. Looked up from germline, CDR1 is SGHRS and CDR2 is YFSETQ.

CDR3 nucleotide sequence: TGTGCCAGCAGCGCGAACAGGGTATATCAGCCCCAGCATTTT. Its translation: CASSANRVYQPQHF. The chain recombines TRBV7-2 with TRBJ1-5; a weak D match, TRBD1 (6 bases). Trimming stripped 5 bases from V and 5 bases from J, with 13 bases between. This CDR3 spans 14 amino acids. Germline CDR1 and CDR2: SGHTA and FQGNSA.

The table lists this clone with a few counts. The chain has TRBV6-1 and TRBJ2-6; unclear D gene. The CDR3 sequence is 15 residues long. Germline CDR1 and CDR2: MNHNS and SASEGT. The V end was cut by 2 bases, the J end by 1 base, with 6 bases between. This CDR3 is CASSEISSGANVLTF. The CDR3, as DNA: TGTGCCAGCAGTGAAATCAGTTCTGGGGCCAACGTCCTGACTTTC.

This clone occurred a few times. The chain uses TRBV10-3 and TRBJ2-7, with 11 bases identical to TRBD2. CDR3 size: 15 residues. CDR1 is ENHRY and CDR2 is SYGVKD in the germline V gene. V lost 0 bases, J lost 9 bases, and 7 bases stayed unmatched. CDR3 sequence reads: CAISESTSGNPRQYF. The CDR3 DNA sequence: TGTGCCATCAGTGAGTCGACTAGCGGGAATCCGCGGCAGTACTTC.